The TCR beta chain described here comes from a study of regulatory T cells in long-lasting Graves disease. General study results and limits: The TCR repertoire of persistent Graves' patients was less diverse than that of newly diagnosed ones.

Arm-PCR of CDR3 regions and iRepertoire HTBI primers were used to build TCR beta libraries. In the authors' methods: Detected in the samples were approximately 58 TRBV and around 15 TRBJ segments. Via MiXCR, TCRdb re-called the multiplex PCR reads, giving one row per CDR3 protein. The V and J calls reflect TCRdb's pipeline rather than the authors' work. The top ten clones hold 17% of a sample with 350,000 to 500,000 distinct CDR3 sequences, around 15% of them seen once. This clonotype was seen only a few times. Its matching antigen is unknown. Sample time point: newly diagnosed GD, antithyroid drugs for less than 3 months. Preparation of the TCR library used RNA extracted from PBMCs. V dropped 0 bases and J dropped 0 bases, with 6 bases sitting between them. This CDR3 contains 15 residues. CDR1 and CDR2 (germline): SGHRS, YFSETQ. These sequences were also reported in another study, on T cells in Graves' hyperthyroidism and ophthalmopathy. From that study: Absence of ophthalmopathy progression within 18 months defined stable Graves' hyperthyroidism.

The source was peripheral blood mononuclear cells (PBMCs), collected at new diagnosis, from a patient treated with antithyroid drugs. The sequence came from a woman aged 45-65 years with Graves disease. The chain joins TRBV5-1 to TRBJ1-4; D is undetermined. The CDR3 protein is CASSLGESTNEKLFF. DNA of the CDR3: TGCGCCAGCAGCTTGGGGGAGTCAACTAATGAAAAACTGTTTTTT.